What follows is one T cell receptor (beta chain) and its context. The antigen is undetermined. TCRdb keeps only in-frame clones here, not all; method: immunoSEQ multiplex PCR. The sample includes 150,000 to 190,000 clones, approximately 94% of them seen just once. The sample belongs to a study of OX40 agonist ivuxolimab in advanced cancers. Findings of the study overall: Average numbers of expanded clones were greater in CD8+ T cells than in CD4+.

Germline CDR1 and CDR2: MNHEY and SMNVEV (reference sequence). V lost 6 bases and J 7 bases, leaving 15 bases between the germline ends. CDR3 size: 14 residues. The sequence came from an adult with an advanced solid tumor such as melanoma, head and neck, liver or kidney cancer. Sequenced material: CD4+ or CD8+ T cells sorted from blood, taken in a trial of the OX40 agonist ivuxolimab. The chain carries TRBV27 and TRBJ1-4; D gene unclear. DNA of the CDR3: TGTGCCAGCAGCTCCCCGGGGTTAGTTGAAAAACTGTTTTTT. This translates into CASSSPGLVEKLFF.